These 29 T cell receptor beta chains were sequenced from one sample in a study of PD-L1 blockade in urothelial cancer (dated by TCRdb to 2017 to 2019). The time point label for this specimen denotes: peripheral blood 6 weeks after treatment start. The library was built by means of the immunoSEQ multiplex PCR assay. Held by TCRdb, this immuneACCESS table contains in-frame sequences only and omits some clones. Under half of the omission traces to an unresolved V gene where checked; the cause of the rest is unknown. The sample includes roughly 29,000 clones, with 80% to 85% observed a single time. 2.5% to 3.5% of the sample is in the top ten clones. The source material was PBMCs, sampled around atezolizumab (anti-PD-L1) treatment. The receptor source for this set is a man between 65 and 85 years old with urothelial cancer.

This chain connects TRBV27 to TRBJ2-7; D is possibly TRBD2 (6 bases). Germline assignment: CDR1 MNHEY and CDR2 SMNVEV (reference sequence). V gave up 5 bases and J gave up 12 bases, with 17 bases separating them. The CDR3 totals 12 residues. CDR3 sequence reads: CASSQRASKWYF. The CDR3 DNA reads TGTGCCAGCAGTCAGCGGGCCTCCAAGTGGTACTTC.

CDR3 sequence: CASSLGYGGSYEQYF. In nucleotides, the CDR3 is TGTGCCAGCAGCTTGGGTTACGGGGGCTCCTACGAGCAGTACTTC. The chain has TRBV7-2 and TRBJ2-7; maybe TRBD2 (6 bases). Trimming shortened V by 3 bases and J by 0 bases, and 12 bases separated the two germline ends. The CDR3 runs to 15 residues. Germline CDR1 and CDR2: SGHTA and FQGNSA.

The chain couples TRBV7-3 to TRBJ2-2; D remains unclear. V was shortened by 2 bases and J by 0 bases, with 13 bases between the two germline ends. The CDR3 covers 17 residues. Germline loops: CDR1 SGHTA, CDR2 FQGTGA. CDR3 in DNA: TGTGCCAGCAGCTTATTCCCTGGGCAGCCGAACACCGGGGAGCTGTTTTTT. Protein: CASSLFPGQPNTGELFF. The variable domain in full, completed from reference TRBV7-3 and TRBJ2-2, reads GAGVSQTPSNKVTEKGKYVELRCDPISGHTALYWYRQSLGQGPEFLIYFQGTGAADDSGLPNDRFFAVRPEGSVSTLKIQRTERGDSAVYLCASSLFPGQPNTGELFFGEGSRLTVL.

The rearrangement joins TRBV7-8 to TRBJ1-5; a weak D match, TRBD1 (6 bases). This CDR3 comprises 15 residues. V lost 2 bases and J 5 bases, leaving 13 bases between the germline ends. Germline loops: CDR1 SGHVS, CDR2 FQNEAQ. The CDR3 loop reads CASSLWGTLDQPQHF. Here the CDR3 DNA reads TGTGCCAGCAGCTTATGGGGGACACTAGATCAGCCCCAGCATTTT.

The chain combines TRBV5-1 with TRBJ1-6; D might be TRBD1 (5 bases). The germline V gene has CDR1 SGHRS and CDR2 YFSETQ. The CDR3 covers 16 residues. V shed 5 bases and J shed 3 bases, with 15 bases lying between them. CDR3 DNA sequence: TGCGCCAGCAGTAGGGAGGGGACCCGCTATAATTCACCCCTCCACTTT. Translation gives CASSREGTRYNSPLHF. The entire variable domain, with the rest obtained from reference TRBV5-1 and TRBJ1-6, is as follows: KAGVTQTPRYLIKTRGQQVTLSCSPISGHRSVSWYQQTPGQGLQFLFEYFSETQRNKGNFPGRFSGRQFSNSRSEMNVSTLELGDSALYLCASSREGTRYNSPLHFGNGTRLTVT.

V is TRBV4-3 and J is TRBJ1-2; D unresolved. The CDR3 sequence is 16 residues long. In germline, CDR1 is LGHNA, CDR2 YSLEER. V was cut by 0 bases and J by 2 bases, with 13 bases left in between. CDR3 bases: TGCGCCAGCAGCCAAGATATTCTTGGCAAGAACTATGGCTACACCTTC. This codes for CASSQDILGKNYGYTF.

The V gene is TRBV11-2, the J gene TRBJ1-1; no definite D call. The ends were cut back, 7 bases at V and 4 bases at J, with 10 bases in the middle. CDR1 SGHAT and CDR2 FQNNGV come from the germline V gene. The CDR3 sequence is 12 residues long. The CDR3 nucleotides are TGTGCCAGCACCGCCAGTGGCACTGAAGCTTTCTTT. Residues: CASTASGTEAFF.

This clone was seen more than once but under ten times. The chain employs TRBV6-5 and TRBJ1-1; 9 bases agree with TRBD1. CDR1 MNHEY and CDR2 SVGAGI come from the germline V gene. This CDR3 region has 13 residues. With 6 bases clipped from V and 6 bases from J, the junction kept 5 bases outside the gene matches. The CDR3 sequence: CASRPGQGPEAFF. The CDR3 DNA reads TGTGCCAGCAGACCGGGACAGGGCCCTGAAGCTTTCTTT.

The V call is TRBV18, the J call TRBJ2-2; TRBD1 agrees at 11 bases. Looked up from germline, CDR1 is KGHSH and CDR2 is LQKENI. The CDR3 totals 16 residues. The V and J ends lost 0 bases and 4 bases, in that order; junction bases with no gene match: 1. Here the CDR3 DNA reads TGTGCCAGCTCACCACCGGGACAGGGGGTCACCGGGGAGCTGTTTTTT. Protein sequence: CASSPPGQGVTGELFF.

The V gene is TRBV5-1, the J gene TRBJ2-2; 7 bases match TRBD1. The J segment lost 1 base and the V segment lost 5 bases, leaving 5 bases of the junction unmatched. The V gene's germline CDR1 is SGHRS and CDR2 YFSETQ. The CDR3 length is 15 residues. The CDR3 DNA is TGCGCCAGCAGAACGGGACAGCAGAACACCGGGGAGCTGTTTTTT. Protein product: CASRTGQQNTGELFF.

The rearrangement links TRBV7-6 to TRBJ2-2; TRBD2 is a possible D gene (6 bases). The germline V gene encodes CDR1 SGHVS and CDR2 FNYEAQ. With 4 bases removed from V and 7 bases from J, the gap between germline ends came to 22 bases. The CDR3 consists of 17 residues. The CDR3 sequence: CASSSSLANSKGGELFF. CDR3 DNA: TGTGCCAGCAGCTCAAGCCTAGCGAACAGCAAGGGCGGGGAGCTGTTTTTT.

The chain carries TRBV7-9 and TRBJ1-2; 7 positions match TRBD1. V was clipped by 5 bases and J by 7 bases; unmatched bases: 10. This CDR3 is 14 amino acids long. Germline CDR1 SEHNR, CDR2 FQNEAQ (reference sequence). CDR3 sequence (DNA): TGTGCCAGCAGCCCCCCGGAGGGGGCGGTTGGCTACACCTTC. Its protein product is CASSPPEGAVGYTF.

The chain has TRBV27 and TRBJ1-2; weak D call: TRBD1 (6 bases). The V end was cut by 5 bases, the J end by 7 bases, with 11 bases between. The CDR3 runs 12 residues. Germline CDR1 and CDR2: MNHEY and SMNVEV (reference sequence). CDR3 loop: CASSPGHSGYTF. In DNA form, the CDR3 reads TGTGCCAGCAGTCCGGGACATTCTGGCTACACCTTC.

This clone was seen a few times. J is TRBJ2-7 and V is TRBV5-1; the D gene is possibly TRBD2 (5 bases). CDR1 is SGHRS and CDR2 is YFSETQ in the germline V gene. Deletions cut 4 bases from V and 7 bases from J, with 12 bases between. The CDR3 sequence is 12 residues long. The CDR3 coding sequence is TGCGCCAGCAGCGTGGACCGCGGGGAGCAGTACTTC. This gives the protein CASSVDRGEQYF.

The V gene is TRBV6-5, the J gene TRBJ2-1; 10 bases agree with TRBD1. The germline V gene encodes CDR1 MNHEY and CDR2 SVGAGI. V lost 6 bases, J lost 6 bases, and 8 bases stayed unmatched. The CDR3 contains 15 residues. The CDR3, as DNA: TGTGCCAGCAGGCCGGACAGGGGGAGATTCAATGAGCAGTTCTTC. Protein product: CASRPDRGRFNEQFF.

The V gene is TRBV28, the J gene TRBJ2-7, with 11 bases that match TRBD1. The length of the CDR3 is 13 residues. Germline CDR1 and CDR2: MDHEN and SYDVKM. With V trimmed by 8 bases and J by 7 bases, 7 bases remained unmatched. The CDR3 DNA is TGTGCCAGCGTAGGACAGGGGGCAAGGGAGCAGTACTTC. Translating gives CASVGQGAREQYF.

The chain is built from TRBV5-6 and TRBJ2-7; 8 bases are shared with TRBD2. The CDR3 consists of 14 residues. With 4 bases clipped from V and 0 bases from J, the junction kept 3 bases outside the gene matches. Looked up from germline, CDR1 is SGHDT and CDR2 is YYEEEE. This chain's CDR3 is CASSVSGTSYEQYF. CDR3 coding DNA: TGTGCCAGCAGCGTTAGCGGGACCTCCTACGAGCAGTACTTC.

The V and J genes are TRBV7-2 and TRBJ2-7, with D tentatively TRBD2 (6 bases). The CDR3 length is 13 residues. Per germline, CDR1 SGHTA and CDR2 FQGNSA. The ends were cut back, 6 bases at V and 4 bases at J, with 13 bases in the middle. In DNA form, the CDR3 reads TGTGCCAGCAGACCCGGGAGTACGTACGAGCAGTACTTC. Translating gives CASRPGSTYEQYF.

This chain connects TRBV27 to TRBJ2-1; 7 nucleotides align to TRBD2. CDR3 size: 17 residues. From germline, CDR1 is MNHEY and CDR2 SMNVEV (reference sequence). Losses at the gene ends were 2 bases for V and 0 bases for J; bases not matched to a gene: 7. The CDR3 DNA reads TGTGCCAGCAGTTTAAGATCTGGCGGGAGCTCCTACAATGAGCAGTTCTTC. As protein: CASSLRSGGSSYNEQFF.

J is TRBJ2-1 and V is TRBV7-8; 14 positions agree with TRBD2. Trimming cost V 4 bases and J 8 bases; bases outside gene matches: 7. Per the germline V gene, CDR1 is SGHVS and CDR2 is FQNEAQ. CDR3 length: 16 amino acids. The CDR3 loop reads CASSYRTSGGKDEQFF. CDR3 DNA sequence: TGTGCCAGCAGCTACCGGACTAGCGGGGGGAAGGATGAGCAGTTCTTC.

The chain joins TRBV7-2 to TRBJ2-1, with a possible D match to TRBD2 (6 bases). Trimming removed 0 bases at V and 2 bases at J, with 8 bases between. Looked up from germline, CDR1 is SGHTA and CDR2 is FQGNSA. The CDR3 runs to 15 residues. The CDR3 DNA is TGTGCCAGCAGCTTAGCCGGGGGAACCTACAATGAGCAGTTCTTC. Translation gives CASSLAGGTYNEQFF.

V and J are TRBV11-3 and TRBJ2-3; TRBD2 matches 9 bases. CDR1 SGHNT and CDR2 YENEEA come from the germline V gene. The CDR3 covers 14 residues. V shed 5 bases and J 8 bases; nucleotides not matched to a gene: 8. The CDR3 region is CASSPAGGLGTQYF. CDR3 DNA: TGTGCCAGCAGCCCCGCGGGGGGGTTGGGTACGCAGTATTTT.

In its sample, this clone was seen once. This chain links TRBV21-1 with TRBJ2-5; the table's TRBD2 call for D was not verified on the DNA. TRBV21-1 is shown as a pseudogene. There are 15 residues in the CDR3. The DNA of the CDR3 is TGTGCCAGCAGCAAAAGAATAGGGAGAGGAGAGACCCAGTACTTC. It specifies CASSKRIGRGETQYF.

This chain joins TRBV5-1 and TRBJ2-1; 13 bases fit TRBD2. The junction had 10 bases not matched to a gene; V was cut back by 5 bases and J by 8 bases. CDR3 size: 16 residues. Germline V gives CDR1 SGHRS, CDR2 YFSETQ. CDR3 sequence: CASRLTSGRARYEQFF. The CDR3 DNA follows: TGCGCCAGCAGGCTCACTAGCGGGAGGGCCCGATATGAGCAGTTCTTC.

This chain connects TRBV30 to TRBJ1-4, with 10 bases aligning to TRBD1. The CDR3 has 18 residues. Germline CDR1 is GTSNPN and CDR2 is SVGIG (reference sequence). V lost 3 bases, J lost 7 bases, and 17 bases stayed unmatched. The CDR3 nucleotides read TGTGCCTGGAGCCTACCCCCGCCCGGGACAGGGGATTTTGAAAAACTGTTTTTT. This gives the protein CAWSLPPPGTGDFEKLFF.

This clone was seen a handful of times. The V and J genes are TRBV28 and TRBJ2-7, with 9 bases identical to TRBD1. V trimming: 2 bases; J trimming: 2 bases; junction bases outside the gene matches: 1. CDR3 length: 14 residues. Per germline, CDR1 MDHEN and CDR2 SYDVKM. CDR3 in DNA: TGTGCCAGCAGTTTACGGACAGGGGCCTACGAGCAGTACTTC. This codes for CASSLRTGAYEQYF.

This chain links TRBV11-3 with TRBJ2-5; TRBD1 matches at 9 bases. The germline V gene encodes CDR1 SGHNT and CDR2 YENEEA. V trimming: 4 bases; J trimming: 2 bases; junction bases outside the gene matches: 5. The CDR3 is 15 amino acids. The CDR3 loop is CASSSGTGIQETQYF. Here the CDR3 DNA reads TGTGCCAGCAGCTCCGGGACAGGGATACAAGAGACCCAGTACTTC.

This chain connects TRBV4-3 to TRBJ1-3; TRBD1 is a possible D gene (5 bases). Trimming stripped 4 bases from V and 0 bases from J, with 19 bases between. Germline lookup yields CDR1 LGHNA and CDR2 YSLEER. The CDR3 has 18 amino acids. The CDR3, as DNA: TGCGCCAGCAGCCGCAAATTCCCCCCGGGGGGCTCTGGAAACACCATATATTTT. Its protein product is CASSRKFPPGGSGNTIYF.

V and J are TRBV7-2 and TRBJ2-2; TRBD1 is a possible D gene (5 bases). CDR1 is SGHTA and CDR2 is FQGNSA in the germline V gene. V lost 8 bases, J lost 6 bases, and 16 bases lay in between. The CDR3 runs to 14 residues. Written as DNA, the CDR3 is TGTGCCAGCGGCCCGACGCAGGGTCCCGGGGAGCTGTTTTTT. Its translation: CASGPTQGPGELFF.